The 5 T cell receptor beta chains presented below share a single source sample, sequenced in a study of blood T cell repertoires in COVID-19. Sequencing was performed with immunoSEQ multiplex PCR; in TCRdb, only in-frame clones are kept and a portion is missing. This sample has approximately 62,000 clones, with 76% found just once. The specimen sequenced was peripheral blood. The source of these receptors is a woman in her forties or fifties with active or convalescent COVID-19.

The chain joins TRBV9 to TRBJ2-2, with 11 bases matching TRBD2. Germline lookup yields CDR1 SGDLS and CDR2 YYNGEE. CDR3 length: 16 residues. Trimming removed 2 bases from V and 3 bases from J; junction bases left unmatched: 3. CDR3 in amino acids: CASSVGLAADTGELFF. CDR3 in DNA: TGTGCCAGCAGCGTGGGACTAGCGGCCGACACCGGGGAGCTGTTTTTT.

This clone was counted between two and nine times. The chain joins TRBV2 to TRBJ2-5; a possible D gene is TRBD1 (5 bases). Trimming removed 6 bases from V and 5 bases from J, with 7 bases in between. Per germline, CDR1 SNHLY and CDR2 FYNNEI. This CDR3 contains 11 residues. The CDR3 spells CASRGVETQYF. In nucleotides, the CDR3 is TGTGCCAGCAGAGGGGTGGAGACCCAGTACTTC.

The DNA for the CDR3 is TGTGCCAGCAGCGCACAGAGAGGGAGCGAGCAGTACTTC. This gives the protein CASSAQRGSEQYF. The chain combines TRBV9 with TRBJ2-7, with a possible D match to TRBD2 (5 bases). V lost 3 bases and J lost 6, with 13 bases in between. The CDR3 consists of 13 residues. The germline gives CDR1 SGDLS, CDR2 YYNGEE.

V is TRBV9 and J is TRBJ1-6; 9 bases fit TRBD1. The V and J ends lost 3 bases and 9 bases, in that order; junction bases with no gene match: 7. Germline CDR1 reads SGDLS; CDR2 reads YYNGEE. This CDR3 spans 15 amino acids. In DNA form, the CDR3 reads TGTGCCAGCAGCGCCGGGGACAGGGTGTTTTCACCCCTCCACTTT. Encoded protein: CASSAGDRVFSPLHF.

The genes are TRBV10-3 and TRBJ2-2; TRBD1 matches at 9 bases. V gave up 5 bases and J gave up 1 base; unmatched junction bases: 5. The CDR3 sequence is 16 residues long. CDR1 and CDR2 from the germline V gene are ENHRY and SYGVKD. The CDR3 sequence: CAISRDREGNTGELFF. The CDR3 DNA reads TGTGCCATCAGTCGGGACAGGGAGGGGAACACCGGGGAGCTGTTTTTT.